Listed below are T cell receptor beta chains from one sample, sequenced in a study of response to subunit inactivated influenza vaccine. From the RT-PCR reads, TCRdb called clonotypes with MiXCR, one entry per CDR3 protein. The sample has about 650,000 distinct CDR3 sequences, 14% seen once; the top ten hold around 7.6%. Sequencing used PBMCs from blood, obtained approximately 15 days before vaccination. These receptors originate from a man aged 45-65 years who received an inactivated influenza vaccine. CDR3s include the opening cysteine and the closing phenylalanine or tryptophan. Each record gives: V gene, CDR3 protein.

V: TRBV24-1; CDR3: CATSDSHSGGTDTQYF
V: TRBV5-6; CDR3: CASSLVGHAGANVLTF
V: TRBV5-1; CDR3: CASSPNSDEKLFF
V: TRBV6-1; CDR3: CASSPFPPGGATDTQYF
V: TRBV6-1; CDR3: CASSERQKNTEAFF
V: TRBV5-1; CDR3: CASSWTGARGAFF
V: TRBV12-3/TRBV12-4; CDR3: CASSSVGQAENYGYTF
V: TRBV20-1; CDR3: CSARGVEHVDTQYF
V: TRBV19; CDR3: CASSRLGGRVYEQYF
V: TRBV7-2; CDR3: CASSTDNYGYTF
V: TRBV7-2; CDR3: CASSFPGLSTDTQYF
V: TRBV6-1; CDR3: CASIRTDRARLTQNIQYF
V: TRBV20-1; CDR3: CSARYYREASGYTF
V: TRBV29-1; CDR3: CSVWTSGYEQYF
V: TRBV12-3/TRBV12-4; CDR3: CASASGGQSSYNEQFF
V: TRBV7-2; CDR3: CASSLIPVLGGYNGYTF
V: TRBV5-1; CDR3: CASSFSGSQADTQYF
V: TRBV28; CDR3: CASKGRGSGNTIYF
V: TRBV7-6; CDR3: CASSLELNSPLHF
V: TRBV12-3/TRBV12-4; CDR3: CASSQAGGYLDEQFF
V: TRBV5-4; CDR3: CASSLEAETGELFF
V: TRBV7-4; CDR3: CASSLFAGTGDSSYEQYF
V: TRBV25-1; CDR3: CASTQGGADTQYF
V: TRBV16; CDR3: CASSQTMGGTGELFF
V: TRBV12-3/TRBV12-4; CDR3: CASRTTSGRGDEQFF
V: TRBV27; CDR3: CASSFFKMGRGETQYF
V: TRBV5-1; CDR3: CASSLGQGGNTEAFF
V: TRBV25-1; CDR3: CASSEMGQTKRGGYTF
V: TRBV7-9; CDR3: CASSRTSGGFNEQFF
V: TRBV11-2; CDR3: CASSAGLAGWRGANVLTF
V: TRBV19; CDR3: CASSRGLFSGANVLTF
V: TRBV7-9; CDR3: CASSRHLTGEVEQFF
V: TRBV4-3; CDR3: CASSNGGAAGELFF
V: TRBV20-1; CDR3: CSVAGVGLEQFF
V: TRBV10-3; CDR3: CAISEPYGVEQYF
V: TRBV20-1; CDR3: CSASDRTGAYNSPLHF
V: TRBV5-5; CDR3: CASSPPTGRTDTQYF
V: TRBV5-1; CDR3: CATKRTGTNTGELFF
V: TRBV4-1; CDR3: CASSQARLLAASTDTQYF
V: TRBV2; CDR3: CASSDRTGGSPRVFF
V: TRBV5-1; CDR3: CASSLSGLGAYEQYF
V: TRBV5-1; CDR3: CASSFQGGSYNEQFF
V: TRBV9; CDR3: CASSSRPQGLQETQYF
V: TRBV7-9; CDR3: CATKGGVYNEQFF
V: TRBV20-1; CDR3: CSAPTGTSYEQYF
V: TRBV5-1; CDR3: CASSLSGVGTEAFF
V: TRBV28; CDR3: CASNDRENRKYEQFF
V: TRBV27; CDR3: CASSFPGGYEQYF
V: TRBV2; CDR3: CASSSRVLSTDTQYF
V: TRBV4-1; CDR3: CASSQGPASGVYTDTQYF
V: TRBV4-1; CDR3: CASSRGSGKSSTDTQYF
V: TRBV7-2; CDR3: CASSFSRQQYF
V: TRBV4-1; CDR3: CASSYRTDYEQYF
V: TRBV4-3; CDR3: CASSQEAPLGTQYF
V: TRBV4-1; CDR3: CASSQEGGRSSNQPQHF
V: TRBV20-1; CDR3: CSARVRFYEQYF
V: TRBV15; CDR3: CATSRGEAGSYEQYF
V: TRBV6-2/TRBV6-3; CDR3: CASSLQGGWRETQYF
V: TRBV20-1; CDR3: CSAKRSLRANEQFF
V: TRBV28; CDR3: CASNRLAGYNEQFF